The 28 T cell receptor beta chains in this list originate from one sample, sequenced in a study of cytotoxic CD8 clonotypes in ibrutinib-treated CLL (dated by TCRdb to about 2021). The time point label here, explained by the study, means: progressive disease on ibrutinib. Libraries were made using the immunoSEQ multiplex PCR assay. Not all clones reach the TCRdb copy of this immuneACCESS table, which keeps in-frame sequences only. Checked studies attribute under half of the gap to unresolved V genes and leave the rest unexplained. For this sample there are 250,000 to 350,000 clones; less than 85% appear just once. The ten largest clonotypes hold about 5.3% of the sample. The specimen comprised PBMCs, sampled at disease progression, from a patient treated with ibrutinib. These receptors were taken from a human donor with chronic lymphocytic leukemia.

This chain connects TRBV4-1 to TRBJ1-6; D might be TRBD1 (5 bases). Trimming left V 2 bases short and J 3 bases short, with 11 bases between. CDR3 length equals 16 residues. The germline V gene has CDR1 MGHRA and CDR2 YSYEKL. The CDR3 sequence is CASSQWDALYNSPLHF. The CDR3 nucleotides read TGCGCCAGCAGCCAATGGGACGCTCTCTATAATTCACCCCTCCACTTT.

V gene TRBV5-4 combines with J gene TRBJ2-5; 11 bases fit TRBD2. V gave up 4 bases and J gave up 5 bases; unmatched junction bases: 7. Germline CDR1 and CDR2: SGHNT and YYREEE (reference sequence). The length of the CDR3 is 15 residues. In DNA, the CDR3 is TGTGCCAGCAGCCTTAGCGGGGGGGCAGGGGAGACCCAGTACTTC. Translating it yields CASSLSGGAGETQYF.

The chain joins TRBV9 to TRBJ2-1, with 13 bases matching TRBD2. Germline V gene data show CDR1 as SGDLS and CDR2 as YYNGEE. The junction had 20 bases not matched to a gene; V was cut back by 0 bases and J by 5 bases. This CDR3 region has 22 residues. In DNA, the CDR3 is TGTGCCAGCAGCGTAGCCCGCGAGGTAGGGGAAACTAGCGGGGGGGCCGACAATGAGCAGTTCTTC. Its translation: CASSVAREVGETSGGADNEQFF.

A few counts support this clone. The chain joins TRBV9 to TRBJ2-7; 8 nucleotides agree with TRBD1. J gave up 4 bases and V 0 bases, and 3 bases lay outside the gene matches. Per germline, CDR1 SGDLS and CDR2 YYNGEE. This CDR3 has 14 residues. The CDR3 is CASSVDNRGYEQYF. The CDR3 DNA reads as TGTGCCAGCAGCGTAGATAACAGGGGGTACGAGCAGTACTTC. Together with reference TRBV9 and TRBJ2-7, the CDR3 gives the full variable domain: DSGVTQTPKHLITATGQRVTLRCSPRSGDLSVYWYQQSLDQGLQFLIQYYNGEERAKGNILERFSAQQFPDLHSELNLSSLELGDSALYFCASSVDNRGYEQYFGPGTRLTVT.

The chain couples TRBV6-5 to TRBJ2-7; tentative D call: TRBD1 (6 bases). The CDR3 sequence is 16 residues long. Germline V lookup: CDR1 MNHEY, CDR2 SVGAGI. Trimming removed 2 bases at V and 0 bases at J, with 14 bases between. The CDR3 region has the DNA TGTGCCAGCAGTTACGCCCCGGGACACCACTCCTACGAGCAGTACTTC. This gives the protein CASSYAPGHHSYEQYF.

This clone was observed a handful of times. CDR3 in DNA: TGTGCCACCAGCAGAGATTATAGCGACAGGGCCAATCAGCCCCAGCATTTT. This gives the protein CATSRDYSDRANQPQHF. This sequence joins TRBV15 and TRBJ1-5; 7 positions match TRBD1. V gave up 0 bases and J gave up 3 bases; unmatched junction bases: 8. In germline, CDR1 is LNHNV, CDR2 YYDKDF (reference sequence). The CDR3 runs to 17 residues. Together with reference TRBV15 and TRBJ1-5, the CDR3 gives the full variable domain: DAMVIQNPRYQVTQFGKPVTLSCSQTLNHNVMYWYQQKSSQAPKLLFHYYDKDFNNEADTPDNFQSRRPNTSFCFLDIRSPGLGDTAMYLCATSRDYSDRANQPQHFGDGTRLSIL.

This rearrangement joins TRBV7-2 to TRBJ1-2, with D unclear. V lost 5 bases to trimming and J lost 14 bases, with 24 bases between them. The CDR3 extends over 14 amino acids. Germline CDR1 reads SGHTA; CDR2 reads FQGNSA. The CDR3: CASSPGGKSEATTF. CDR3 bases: TGTGCCAGCAGCCCTGGCGGGAAATCAGAGGCTACAACCTTC.

CDR3 DNA: TGTGCCAGCAGCCAGGGTAACCCCTACGAGCAGTACTTC. As protein: CASSQGNPYEQYF. The chain recombines TRBV4-2 with TRBJ2-7; D gene ambiguous. This CDR3 comprises 13 residues. Trimming took off 3 bases at V and 2 bases at J, with 8 bases between the two ends. Germline CDR1 and CDR2: LGHNA and YNFKEQ.

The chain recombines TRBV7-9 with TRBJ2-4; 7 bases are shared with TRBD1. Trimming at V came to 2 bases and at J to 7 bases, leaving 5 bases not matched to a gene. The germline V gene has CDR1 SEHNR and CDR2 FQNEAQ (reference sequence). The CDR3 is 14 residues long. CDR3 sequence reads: CASSLIAGGNIQYF. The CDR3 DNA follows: TGTGCCAGCAGCTTAATTGCAGGGGGTAACATTCAGTACTTC.

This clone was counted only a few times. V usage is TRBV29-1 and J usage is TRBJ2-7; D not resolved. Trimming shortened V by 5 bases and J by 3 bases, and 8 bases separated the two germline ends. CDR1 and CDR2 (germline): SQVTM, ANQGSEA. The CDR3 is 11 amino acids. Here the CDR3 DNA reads TGCAGCGTTATGTGGGGCTACGAGCAGTACTTC. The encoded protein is CSVMWGYEQYF.

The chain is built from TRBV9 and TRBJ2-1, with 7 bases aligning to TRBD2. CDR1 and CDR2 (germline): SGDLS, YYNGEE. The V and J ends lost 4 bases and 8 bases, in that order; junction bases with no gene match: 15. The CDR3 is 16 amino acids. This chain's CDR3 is CASSFRSGATADEQFF. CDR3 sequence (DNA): TGTGCCAGCAGCTTCCGGAGCGGGGCCACCGCGGATGAGCAGTTCTTC.

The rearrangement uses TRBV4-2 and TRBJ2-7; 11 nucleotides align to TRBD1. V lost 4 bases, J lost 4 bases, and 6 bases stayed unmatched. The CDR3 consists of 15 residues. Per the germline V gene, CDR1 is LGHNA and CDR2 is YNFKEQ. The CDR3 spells CASSPGGQGAYEQYF. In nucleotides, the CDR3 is TGTGCCAGCAGCCCTGGTGGACAGGGGGCATACGAGCAGTACTTC.

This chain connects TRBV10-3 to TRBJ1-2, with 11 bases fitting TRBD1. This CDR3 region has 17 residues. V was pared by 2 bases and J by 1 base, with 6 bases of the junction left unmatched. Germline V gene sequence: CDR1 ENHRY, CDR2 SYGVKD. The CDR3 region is CAISETRTGGFNYGYTF. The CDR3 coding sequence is TGTGCCATCAGTGAGACCCGGACAGGGGGCTTTAACTATGGCTACACCTTC.

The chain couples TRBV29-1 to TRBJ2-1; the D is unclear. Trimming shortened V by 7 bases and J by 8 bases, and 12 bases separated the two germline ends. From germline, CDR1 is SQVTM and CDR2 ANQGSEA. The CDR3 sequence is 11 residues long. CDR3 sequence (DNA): TGCAGCGCTGGTAGTGTCTATGAGCAGTTCTTC. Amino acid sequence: CSAGSVYEQFF.

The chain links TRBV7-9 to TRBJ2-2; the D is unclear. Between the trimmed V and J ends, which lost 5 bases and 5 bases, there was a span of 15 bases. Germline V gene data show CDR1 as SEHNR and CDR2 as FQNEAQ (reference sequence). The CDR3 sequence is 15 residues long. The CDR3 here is CASSLIATRTGELFF. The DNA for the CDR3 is TGTGCCAGCAGCCTAATAGCTACTCGGACCGGGGAGCTGTTTTTT.

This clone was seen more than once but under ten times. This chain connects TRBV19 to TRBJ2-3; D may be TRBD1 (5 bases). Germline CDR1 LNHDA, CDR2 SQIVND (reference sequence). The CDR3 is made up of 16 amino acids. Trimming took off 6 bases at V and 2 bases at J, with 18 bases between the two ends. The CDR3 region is CASSIGQALITDTQYF. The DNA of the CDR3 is TGTGCCAGTAGCATCGGACAAGCTCTAATCACAGATACGCAGTATTTT. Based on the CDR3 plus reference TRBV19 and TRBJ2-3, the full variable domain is DGGITQSPKYLFRKEGQNVTLSCEQNLNHDAMYWYRQDPGQGLRLIYYSQIVNDFQKGDIAEGYSVSREKKESFPLTVTSAQKNPTAFYLCASSIGQALITDTQYFGPGTRLTVL.

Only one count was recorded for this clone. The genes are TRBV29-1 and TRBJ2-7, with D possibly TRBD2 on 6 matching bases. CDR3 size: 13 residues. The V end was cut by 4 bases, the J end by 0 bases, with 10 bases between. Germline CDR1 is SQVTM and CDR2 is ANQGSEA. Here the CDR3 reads CSVVADSSYEQYF. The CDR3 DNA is TGCAGCGTTGTAGCGGACTCCTCCTACGAGCAGTACTTC.

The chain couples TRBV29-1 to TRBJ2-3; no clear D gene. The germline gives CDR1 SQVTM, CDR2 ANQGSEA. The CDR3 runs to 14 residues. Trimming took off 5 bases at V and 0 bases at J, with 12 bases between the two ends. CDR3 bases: TGCAGCGTTTTCAAAGAAACTAGCACAGATACGCAGTATTTT. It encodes CSVFKETSTDTQYF.

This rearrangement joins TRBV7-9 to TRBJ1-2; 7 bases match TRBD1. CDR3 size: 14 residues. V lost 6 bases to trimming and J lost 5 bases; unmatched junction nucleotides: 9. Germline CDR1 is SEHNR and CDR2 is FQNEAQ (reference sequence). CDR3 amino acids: CASRSTGVGYGYTF. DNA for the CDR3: TGTGCCAGCAGGTCCACAGGGGTCGGATATGGCTACACCTTC. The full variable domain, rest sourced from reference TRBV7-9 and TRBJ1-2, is DTGVSQNPRHKITKRGQNVTFRCDPISEHNRLYWYRQTLGQGPEFLTYFQNEAQLEKSRLLSDRFSAERPKGSFSTLEIQRTEQGDSAMYLCASRSTGVGYGYTFGSGTRLTVV.

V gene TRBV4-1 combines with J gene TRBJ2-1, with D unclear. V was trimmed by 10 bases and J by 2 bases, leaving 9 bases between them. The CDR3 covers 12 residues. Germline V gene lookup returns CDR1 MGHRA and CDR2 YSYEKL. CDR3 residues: CATSDTYNEQFF. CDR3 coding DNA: TGCGCCACCTCCGACACCTACAATGAGCAGTTCTTC.

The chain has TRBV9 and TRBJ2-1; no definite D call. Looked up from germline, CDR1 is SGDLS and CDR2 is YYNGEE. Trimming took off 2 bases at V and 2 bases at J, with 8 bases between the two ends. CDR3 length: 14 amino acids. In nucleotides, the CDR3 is TGTGCCAGCAGCGTGGACCTAGCCTACAATGAGCAGTTCTTC. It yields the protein CASSVDLAYNEQFF.

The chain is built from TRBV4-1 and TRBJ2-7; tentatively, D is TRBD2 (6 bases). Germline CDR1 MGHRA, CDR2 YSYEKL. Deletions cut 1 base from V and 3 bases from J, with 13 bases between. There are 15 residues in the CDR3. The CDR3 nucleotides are TGCGCCAGCAGCCAAGCACCGGGGGTCGTCTACGAGCAGTACTTC. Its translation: CASSQAPGVVYEQYF.

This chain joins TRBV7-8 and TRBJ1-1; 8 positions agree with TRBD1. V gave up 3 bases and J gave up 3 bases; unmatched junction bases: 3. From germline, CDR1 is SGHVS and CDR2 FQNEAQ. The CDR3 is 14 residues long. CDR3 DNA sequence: TGTGCCAGCAGCTTTAGGACAGGGTACACTGAAGCTTTCTTT. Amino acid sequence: CASSFRTGYTEAFF.

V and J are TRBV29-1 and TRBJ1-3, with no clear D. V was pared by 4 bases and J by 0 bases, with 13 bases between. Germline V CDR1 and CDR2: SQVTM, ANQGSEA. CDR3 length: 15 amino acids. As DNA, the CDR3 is TGCAGCGTTGTAGGCAGCCAGAGCTCTGGAAACACCATATATTTT. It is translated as CSVVGSQSSGNTIYF. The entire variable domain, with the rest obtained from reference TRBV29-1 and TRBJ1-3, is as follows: SAVISQKPSRDICQRGTSLTIQCQVDSQVTMMFWYRQQPGQSLTLIATANQGSEATYESGFVIDKFPISRPNLTFSTLTVSNMSPEDSSIYLCSVVGSQSSGNTIYFGEGSWLTVV.

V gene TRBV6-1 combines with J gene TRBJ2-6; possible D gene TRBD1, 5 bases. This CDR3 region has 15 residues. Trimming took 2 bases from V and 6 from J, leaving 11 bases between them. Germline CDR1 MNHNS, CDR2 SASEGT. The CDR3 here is CASSERGLVANVLTF. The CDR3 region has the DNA TGTGCCAGCAGTGAAAGGGGTTTAGTGGCCAACGTCCTGACTTTC.

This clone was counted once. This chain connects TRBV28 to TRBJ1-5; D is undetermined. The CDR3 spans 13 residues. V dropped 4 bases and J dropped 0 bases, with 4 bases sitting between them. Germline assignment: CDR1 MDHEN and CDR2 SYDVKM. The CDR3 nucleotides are TGTGCCAGCAGTTGGGGTAGCAATCAGCCCCAGCATTTT. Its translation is CASSWGSNQPQHF.

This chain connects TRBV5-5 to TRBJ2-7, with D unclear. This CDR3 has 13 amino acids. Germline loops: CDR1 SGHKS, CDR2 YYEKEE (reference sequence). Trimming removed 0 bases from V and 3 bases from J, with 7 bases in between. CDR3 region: CASSLGVVYEQYF. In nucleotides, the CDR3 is TGTGCCAGCAGCTTGGGGGTGGTCTACGAGCAGTACTTC.

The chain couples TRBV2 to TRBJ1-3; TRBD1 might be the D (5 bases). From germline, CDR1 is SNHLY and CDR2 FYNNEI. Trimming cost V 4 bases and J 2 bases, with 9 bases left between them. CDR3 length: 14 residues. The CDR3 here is CASSVDSAGNTIYF. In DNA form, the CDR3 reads TGTGCCAGCAGTGTAGACAGTGCTGGAAACACCATATATTTT.